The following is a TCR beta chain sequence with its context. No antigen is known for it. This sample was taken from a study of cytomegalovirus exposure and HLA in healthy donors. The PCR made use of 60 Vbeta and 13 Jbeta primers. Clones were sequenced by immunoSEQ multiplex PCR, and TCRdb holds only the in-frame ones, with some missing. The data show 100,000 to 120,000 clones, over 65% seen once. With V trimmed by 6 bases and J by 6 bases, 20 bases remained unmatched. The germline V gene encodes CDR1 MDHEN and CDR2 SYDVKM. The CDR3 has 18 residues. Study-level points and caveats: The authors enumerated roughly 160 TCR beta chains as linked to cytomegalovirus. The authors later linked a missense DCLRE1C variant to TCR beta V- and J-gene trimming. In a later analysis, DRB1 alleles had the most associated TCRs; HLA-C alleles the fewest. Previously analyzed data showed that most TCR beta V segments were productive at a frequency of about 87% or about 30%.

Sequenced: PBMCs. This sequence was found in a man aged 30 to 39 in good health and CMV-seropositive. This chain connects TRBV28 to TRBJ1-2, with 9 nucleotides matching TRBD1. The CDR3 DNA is TGTGCCAGCAGCCCGGAGACAGGGGGAGCCAATCGAGTGCATGGCTACACCTTC. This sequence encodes CASSPETGGANRVHGYTF.